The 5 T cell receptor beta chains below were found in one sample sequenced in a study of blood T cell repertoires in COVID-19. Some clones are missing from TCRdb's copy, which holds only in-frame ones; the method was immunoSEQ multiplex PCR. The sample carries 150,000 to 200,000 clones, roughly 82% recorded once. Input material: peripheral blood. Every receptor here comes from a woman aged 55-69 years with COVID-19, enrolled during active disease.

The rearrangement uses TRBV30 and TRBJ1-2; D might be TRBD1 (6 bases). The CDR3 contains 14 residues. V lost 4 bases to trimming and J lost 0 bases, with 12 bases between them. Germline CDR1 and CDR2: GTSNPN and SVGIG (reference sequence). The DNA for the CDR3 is TGTGCCTGGATAAGGGACACTTCTAACTATGGCTACACCTTC. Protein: CAWIRDTSNYGYTF.

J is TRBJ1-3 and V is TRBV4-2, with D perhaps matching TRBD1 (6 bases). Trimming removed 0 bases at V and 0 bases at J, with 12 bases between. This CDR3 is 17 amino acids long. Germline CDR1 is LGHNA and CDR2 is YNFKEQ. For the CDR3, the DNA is TGTGCCAGCAGCCAAGATCGCAACAGGGACTCTGGAAACACCATATATTTT. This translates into CASSQDRNRDSGNTIYF.

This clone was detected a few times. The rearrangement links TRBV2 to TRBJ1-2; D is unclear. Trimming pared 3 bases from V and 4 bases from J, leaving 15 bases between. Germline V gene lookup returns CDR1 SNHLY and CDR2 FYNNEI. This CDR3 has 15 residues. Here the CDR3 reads CASSEEVALSYGYTF. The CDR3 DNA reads TGTGCCAGCAGTGAGGAGGTAGCCCTTTCCTATGGCTACACCTTC.

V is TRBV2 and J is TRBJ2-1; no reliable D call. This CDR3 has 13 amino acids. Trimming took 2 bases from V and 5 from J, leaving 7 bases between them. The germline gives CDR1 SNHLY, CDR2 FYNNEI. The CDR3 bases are TGTGCCAGCAGTGAAATACGGGACAATGAGCAGTTCTTC. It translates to CASSEIRDNEQFF. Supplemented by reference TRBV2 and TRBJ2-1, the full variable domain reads EPEVTQTPSHQVTQMGQEVILRCVPISNHLYFYWYRQILGQKVEFLVSFYNNEISEKSEIFDDQFSVERPDGSNFTLKIRSTKLEDSAMYFCASSEIRDNEQFFGPGTRLTVL.

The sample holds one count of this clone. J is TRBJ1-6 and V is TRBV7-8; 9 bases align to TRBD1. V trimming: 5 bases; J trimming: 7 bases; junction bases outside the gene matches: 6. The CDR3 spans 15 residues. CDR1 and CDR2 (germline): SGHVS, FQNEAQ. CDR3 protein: CASSVGQGRNSPLHF. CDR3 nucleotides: TGTGCCAGCAGCGTGGGACAGGGAAGGAATTCACCCCTCCACTTT.